The T cell receptor (beta chain) described here comes from a study of blood T cell repertoires in COVID-19. Study in general: COVID-19 samples from acute and convalescent phases originated in the United States, Italy and Spain.

This CDR3 spans 11 amino acids. Germline loops: CDR1 MNHEY, CDR2 SVGAGI. V was shortened by 5 bases and J by 4 bases, with 5 bases between the two germline ends. Some clones are missing from TCRdb's copy, which holds only in-frame ones; the method was immunoSEQ multiplex PCR. The sample holds 150,000 to 200,000 clones; roughly 87% are singletons and the top ten take approximately 2%. This clone has a single count. The clonotype originates from a young man who had recovered from COVID-19. What was sequenced was peripheral blood. The V gene is TRBV6-5, the J gene TRBJ2-5; D not resolved. The CDR3 DNA follows: TGTGCCAGCAGTACAAGAGAGACCCAGTACTTC. Translation: CASSTRETQYF.